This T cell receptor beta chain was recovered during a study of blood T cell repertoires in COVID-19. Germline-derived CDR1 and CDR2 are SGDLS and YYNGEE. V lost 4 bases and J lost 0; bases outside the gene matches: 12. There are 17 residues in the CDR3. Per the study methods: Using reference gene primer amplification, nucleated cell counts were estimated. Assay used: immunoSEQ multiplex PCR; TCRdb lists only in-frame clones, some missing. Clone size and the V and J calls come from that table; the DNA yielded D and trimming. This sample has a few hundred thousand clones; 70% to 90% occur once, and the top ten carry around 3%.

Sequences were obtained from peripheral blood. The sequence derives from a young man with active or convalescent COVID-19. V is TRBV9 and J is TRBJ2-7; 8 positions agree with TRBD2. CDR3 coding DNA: TGTGCCAGCAGCTCCCGGGCTAGCGGGTCCCTCTCCTACGAGCAGTACTTC. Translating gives CASSSRASGSLSYEQYF.